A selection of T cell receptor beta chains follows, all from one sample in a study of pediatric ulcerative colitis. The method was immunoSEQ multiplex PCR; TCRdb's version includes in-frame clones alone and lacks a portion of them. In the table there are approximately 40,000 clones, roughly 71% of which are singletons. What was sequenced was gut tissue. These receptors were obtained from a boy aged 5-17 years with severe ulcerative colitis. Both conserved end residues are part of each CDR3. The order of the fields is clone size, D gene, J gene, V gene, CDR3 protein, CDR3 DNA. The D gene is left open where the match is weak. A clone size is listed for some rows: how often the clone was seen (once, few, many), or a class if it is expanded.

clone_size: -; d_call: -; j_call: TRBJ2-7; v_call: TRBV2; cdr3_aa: CASSLTADTYEQYF; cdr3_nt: TGTGCCAGCAGTTTGACAGCCGATACCTACGAGCAGTACTTC
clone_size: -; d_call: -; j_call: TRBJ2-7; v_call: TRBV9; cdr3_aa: CASSPRANSEQYF; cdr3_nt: TGTGCCAGCAGCCCGAGGGCGAATAGCGAGCAGTACTTC
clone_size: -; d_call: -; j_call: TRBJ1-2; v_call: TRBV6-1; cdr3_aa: CASIRVTGNYGYTF; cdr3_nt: TGTGCCAGCATAAGGGTTACGGGGAACTATGGCTACACCTTC
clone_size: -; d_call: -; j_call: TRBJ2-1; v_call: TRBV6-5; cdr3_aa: CASSYGGGLNEQFF; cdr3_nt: TGTGCCAGCAGTTACGGTGGGGGGTTGAATGAGCAGTTCTTC
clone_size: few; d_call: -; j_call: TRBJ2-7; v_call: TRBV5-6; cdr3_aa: CASSLVGHEQYF; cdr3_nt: TGTGCCAGCAGCTTGGTGGGCCACGAGCAGTACTTC
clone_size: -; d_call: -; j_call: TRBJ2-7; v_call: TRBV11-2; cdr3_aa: CASSLGDAPEQYF; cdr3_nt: TGTGCCAGCAGCTTAGGAGACGCGCCCGAGCAGTACTTC
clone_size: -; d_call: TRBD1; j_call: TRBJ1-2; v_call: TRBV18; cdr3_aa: CASSPSGGDYGYTF; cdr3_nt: TGTGCCAGCTCACCATCAGGGGGCGACTATGGCTACACCTTC
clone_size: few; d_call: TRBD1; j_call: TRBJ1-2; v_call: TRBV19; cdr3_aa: CASSPDRGINGYTF; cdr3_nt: TGTGCCAGTAGTCCGGACAGGGGTATCAATGGCTACACCTTC
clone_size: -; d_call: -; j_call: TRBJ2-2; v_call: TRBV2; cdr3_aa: CASRRTDQPGELFF; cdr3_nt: TGTGCCAGCAGGCGGACGGATCAGCCCGGGGAGCTGTTTTTT
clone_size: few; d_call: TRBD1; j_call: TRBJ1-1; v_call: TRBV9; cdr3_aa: CASSVGQGRTTEAFF; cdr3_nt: TGTGCCAGCAGCGTGGGACAGGGACGAACGACTGAAGCTTTCTTT
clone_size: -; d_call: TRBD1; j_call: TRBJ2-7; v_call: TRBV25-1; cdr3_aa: CASTRRGQGRYEQYF; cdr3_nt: TGTGCCAGCACCCGGAGAGGACAGGGCAGGTACGAGCAGTACTTC
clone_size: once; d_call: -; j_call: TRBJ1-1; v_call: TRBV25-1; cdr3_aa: CASSVQGELTEAFF; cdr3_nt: TGTGCCAGCAGTGTACAGGGTGAGTTGACTGAAGCTTTCTTT
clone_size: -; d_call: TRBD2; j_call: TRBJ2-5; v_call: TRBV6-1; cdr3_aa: CASSARTSVGTQYF; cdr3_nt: TGTGCCAGCAGCGCCCGGACTAGTGTGGGGACCCAGTACTTC
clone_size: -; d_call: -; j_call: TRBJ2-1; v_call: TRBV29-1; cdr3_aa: CSVRWTAQEQFF; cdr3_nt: TGCAGCGTTCGGTGGACAGCCCAAGAGCAGTTCTTC
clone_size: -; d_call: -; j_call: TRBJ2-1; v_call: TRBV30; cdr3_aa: CAWSVWGRYNEQFF; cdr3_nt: TGTGCCTGGAGTGTCTGGGGTAGATACAATGAGCAGTTCTTC
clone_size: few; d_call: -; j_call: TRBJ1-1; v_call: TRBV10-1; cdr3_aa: CASSYGSGEAFF; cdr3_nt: TGCGCCAGCAGTTACGGTTCGGGTGAAGCTTTCTTT
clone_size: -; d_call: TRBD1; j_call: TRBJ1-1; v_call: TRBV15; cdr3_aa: CATSRGATGGFAEAFF; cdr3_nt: TGTGCCACCAGCAGAGGGGCCACAGGGGGTTTTGCTGAAGCTTTCTTT
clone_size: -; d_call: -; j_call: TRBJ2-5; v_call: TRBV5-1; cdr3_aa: CASSLSRGWLETQYF; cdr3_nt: TGCGCCAGCAGCTTGTCGAGGGGGTGGTTGGAGACCCAGTACTTC
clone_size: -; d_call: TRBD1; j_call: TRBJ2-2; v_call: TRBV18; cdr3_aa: CASSQGQGSTGELFF; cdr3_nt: TGTGCCAGCTCACAAGGACAGGGGAGCACCGGGGAGCTGTTTTTT
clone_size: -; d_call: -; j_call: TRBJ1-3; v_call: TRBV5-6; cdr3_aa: CASSTDVSGNTIYF; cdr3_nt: TGTGCCAGCAGCACGGACGTTTCCGGAAACACCATATATTTT
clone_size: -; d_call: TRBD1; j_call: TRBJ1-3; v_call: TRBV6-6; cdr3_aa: CASSRDRPSSGNTIYF; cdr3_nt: TGTGCCAGCAGTCGGGACAGGCCGAGCTCTGGAAACACCATATATTTT
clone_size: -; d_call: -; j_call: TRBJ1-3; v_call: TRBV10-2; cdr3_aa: CASRDSPANTIYF; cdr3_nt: TGCGCCAGCAGGGACAGCCCGGCGAACACCATATATTTT
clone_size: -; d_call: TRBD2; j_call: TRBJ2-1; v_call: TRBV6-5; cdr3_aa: CASSYSSGGLNEQFF; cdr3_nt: TGTGCCAGCAGTTACTCGAGCGGGGGGCTGAATGAGCAGTTCTTC
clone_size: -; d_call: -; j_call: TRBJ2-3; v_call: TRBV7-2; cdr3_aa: CASSLGGSHTQYF; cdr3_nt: TGTGCCAGCAGCTTAGGGGGTAGTCATACGCAGTATTTT
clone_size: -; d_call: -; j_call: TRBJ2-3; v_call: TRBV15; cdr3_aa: CATSTSFGGTDTQYF; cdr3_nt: TGTGCCACCAGCACCTCTTTCGGGGGCACAGATACGCAGTATTTT
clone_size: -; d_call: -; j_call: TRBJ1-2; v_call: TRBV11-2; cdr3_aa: CASSLLRREYYGYTF; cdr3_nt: TGTGCCAGCAGCTTATTACGCAGGGAGTACTATGGCTACACCTTC